Listed below are T cell receptor beta chains from one sample, sequenced in a study of CD8 T cells in ankylosing spondylitis. TCRdb redid the calling of the 5' RACE reads with MiXCR, one entry per CDR3 protein. The sample contains a few hundred thousand distinct CDR3 sequences, 20% to 25% of which appear only once. The sequenced sample was blood, either unsorted or a sorted T cell fraction (not recorded which). All receptors derive from a male donor with ankylosing spondylitis. The CDR3 runs from the conserved cysteine through the conserved F or W. Fields, in order: CDR3 protein, CDR3 DNA, D gene, V gene, clone size, J gene. A D gene is named only where the DNA matches it firmly. Rows may omit the clone size; those that give it use once, few, many or a size class.

cdr3_aa: CSATGQGGYNEQFF
cdr3_nt: TGCAGTGCTACAGGACAGGGGGGCTACAATGAGCAGTTCTTC
d_call: TRBD1
v_call: TRBV20-1
clone_size: .
j_call: TRBJ2-1

cdr3_aa: CATSDSRRVETQYF
cdr3_nt: TGTGCCACCAGTGATAGCCGCCGGGTGGAGACCCAGTACTTC
d_call: .
v_call: TRBV24-1
clone_size: .
j_call: TRBJ2-5

cdr3_aa: CASSPRGRDFMQKLFF
cdr3_nt: TGTGCCAGCAGTCCCAGAGGCCGGGACTTTATGCAAAAACTGTTTTTT
d_call: .
v_call: TRBV2
clone_size: few
j_call: TRBJ1-4

cdr3_aa: CASSHVDLYNEQFF
cdr3_nt: TGTGCCAGCAGCCATGTGGACTTATACAATGAGCAGTTCTTC
d_call: .
v_call: TRBV4-2
clone_size: once
j_call: TRBJ2-1

cdr3_aa: CASSFSQSSYEQYF
cdr3_nt: TGCGCCAGCAGCTTCAGCCAAAGCTCCTACGAGCAGTACTTC
d_call: .
v_call: TRBV5-1
clone_size: many
j_call: TRBJ2-7

cdr3_aa: CASSRSTGPDTGELFF
cdr3_nt: TGTGCCAGCAGCCGTTCGACAGGGCCCGACACCGGGGAGCTGTTTTTT
d_call: TRBD1
v_call: TRBV27
clone_size: few
j_call: TRBJ2-2

cdr3_aa: CSATGIGNEQFF
cdr3_nt: TGCAGTGCTACCGGGATAGGGAATGAGCAGTTCTTC
d_call: .
v_call: TRBV20-1
clone_size: few
j_call: TRBJ2-1

cdr3_aa: CASSTRTRSGELFF
cdr3_nt: TGTGCCAGCAGCACCCGGACTAGATCCGGGGAGCTGTTTTTT
d_call: TRBD2
v_call: TRBV9
clone_size: .
j_call: TRBJ2-2

cdr3_aa: CASSPASGISYNEQFF
cdr3_nt: TGTGCCAGCAGCCCGGCCAGCGGTATTTCCTACAATGAGCAGTTCTTC
d_call: .
v_call: TRBV7-3
clone_size: .
j_call: TRBJ2-1

cdr3_aa: CAISVELGHIHGYTF
cdr3_nt: TGTGCCATCAGTGTGGAATTGGGACATATTCATGGCTACACCTTC
d_call: .
v_call: TRBV10-3
clone_size: .
j_call: TRBJ1-2

cdr3_aa: CSVEGRGPASREQFF
cdr3_nt: TGCAGCGTTGAAGGCCGGGGGCCGGCTAGTCGAGAGCAGTTCTTC
d_call: .
v_call: TRBV29-1
clone_size: many
j_call: TRBJ2-1

cdr3_aa: CASSRPTGVGGYTF
cdr3_nt: TGTGCCAGCAGCCGCCCGACCGGGGTAGGCGGCTACACCTTC
d_call: .
v_call: TRBV12-3/TRBV12-4
clone_size: .
j_call: TRBJ1-2

cdr3_aa: CSAFGPREQYF
cdr3_nt: TGCAGCGCCTTTGGTCCCCGGGAGCAGTACTTC
d_call: .
v_call: TRBV29-1
clone_size: .
j_call: TRBJ2-7

cdr3_aa: CASSLPETFGAFF
cdr3_nt: TGTGCCAGCAGTCTCCCGGAGACCTTTGGGGCTTTCTTT
d_call: .
v_call: TRBV28
clone_size: .
j_call: TRBJ1-1

cdr3_aa: CASSLPGQGVGFTEAFF
cdr3_nt: TGTGCCAGCAGCCTCCCCGGACAGGGGGTGGGGTTCACTGAAGCTTTCTTT
d_call: TRBD1
v_call: TRBV6-1
clone_size: .
j_call: TRBJ1-1

cdr3_aa: CATIPGQSYDEQFF
cdr3_nt: TGTGCCACCATACCGGGACAGTCCTATGATGAGCAGTTCTTC
d_call: TRBD1
v_call: TRBV15
clone_size: few
j_call: TRBJ2-1

cdr3_aa: CASMQQGQYNEQFF
cdr3_nt: TGTGCCAGCATGCAACAGGGTCAATACAATGAGCAGTTCTTC
d_call: .
v_call: TRBV27
clone_size: few
j_call: TRBJ2-1

cdr3_aa: CASSTTGGPRDYEQYF
cdr3_nt: TGTGCCAGCAGTACGACAGGGGGCCCTCGGGACTACGAGCAGTACTTC
d_call: TRBD1
v_call: TRBV6-2/TRBV6-3
clone_size: .
j_call: TRBJ2-7

cdr3_aa: CSARQTVSSGNTIYF
cdr3_nt: TGCAGTGCTAGACAGACTGTTAGCTCTGGAAACACCATATATTTT
d_call: .
v_call: TRBV20-1
clone_size: .
j_call: TRBJ1-3

cdr3_aa: CASSLVQERTGYTF
cdr3_nt: TGTGCCAGCAGTTTAGTCCAGGAACGGACGGGCTACACCTTC
d_call: .
v_call: TRBV12-3/TRBV12-4
clone_size: .
j_call: TRBJ1-2

cdr3_aa: CSAIAGARGNEQFF
cdr3_nt: TGCAGTGCTATAGCGGGAGCGAGGGGGAATGAGCAGTTCTTC
d_call: TRBD2
v_call: TRBV20-1
clone_size: .
j_call: TRBJ2-1

cdr3_aa: CAISESDSGFPPSYEQYF
cdr3_nt: TGTGCCATCAGTGAGTCGGATAGCGGGTTCCCTCCTTCCTACGAGCAGTACTTC
d_call: TRBD2
v_call: TRBV10-3
clone_size: few
j_call: TRBJ2-7

cdr3_aa: CASSMERTSEAQYF
cdr3_nt: TGCGCCAGCAGCATGGAGCGAACCTCAGAGGCCCAGTACTTC
d_call: .
v_call: TRBV5-1
clone_size: many
j_call: TRBJ2-5

cdr3_aa: CASSPRTGASYNEQFF
cdr3_nt: TGTGCCAGCTCACCACGGACGGGAGCCTCCTACAATGAGCAGTTCTTC
d_call: .
v_call: TRBV18
clone_size: few
j_call: TRBJ2-1

cdr3_aa: CASSSAGTPNTGELFF
cdr3_nt: TGTGCCAGCAGCTCGGCCGGGACACCTAACACCGGGGAGCTGTTTTTT
d_call: .
v_call: TRBV7-7
clone_size: .
j_call: TRBJ2-2

cdr3_aa: CASSQRTTDTQYF
cdr3_nt: TGCGCCAGCAGCCAACGAACGACAGATACGCAGTATTTT
d_call: .
v_call: TRBV4-1
clone_size: .
j_call: TRBJ2-3

cdr3_aa: CSVAQLVVGADTQYF
cdr3_nt: TGCAGCGTTGCCCAATTAGTCGTAGGGGCAGATACGCAGTATTTT
d_call: .
v_call: TRBV29-1
clone_size: .
j_call: TRBJ2-3

cdr3_aa: CASSSSDRFYNEQFF
cdr3_nt: TGTGCCAGCAGTTCGTCGGACAGATTTTACAATGAGCAGTTCTTC
d_call: .
v_call: TRBV27
clone_size: few
j_call: TRBJ2-1

cdr3_aa: CASSYSNVAVSAYGYTF
cdr3_nt: TGTGCCAGCAGTTACTCGAATGTGGCGGTTTCCGCCTATGGCTACACCTTC
d_call: .
v_call: TRBV6-5
clone_size: few
j_call: TRBJ1-2

cdr3_aa: CASSQASRETQYF
cdr3_nt: TGTGCCAGCAGCCAAGCGTCGAGGGAGACCCAGTACTTC
d_call: .
v_call: TRBV3-1
clone_size: few
j_call: TRBJ2-5

cdr3_aa: CASRIGGGETQYF
cdr3_nt: TGCGCCAGCAGGATCGGAGGTGGAGAGACCCAGTACTTC
d_call: .
v_call: TRBV10-2
clone_size: few
j_call: TRBJ2-5